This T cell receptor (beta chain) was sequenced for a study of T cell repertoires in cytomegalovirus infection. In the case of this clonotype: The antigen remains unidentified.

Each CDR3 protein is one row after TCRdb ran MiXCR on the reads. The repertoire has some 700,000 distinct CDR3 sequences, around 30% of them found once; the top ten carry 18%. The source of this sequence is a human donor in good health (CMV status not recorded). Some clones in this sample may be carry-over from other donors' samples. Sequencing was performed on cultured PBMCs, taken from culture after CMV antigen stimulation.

Written as DNA, the CDR3 is TGTGCCAGCAGCTCGCCGGACAGGGTTTCGGGAGTGTCCTACGAGCAGTACTTC. Its translation is CASSSPDRVSGVSYEQYF. This rearrangement joins TRBV9 to TRBJ2-7; 8 bases agree with TRBD1. This CDR3 has 18 residues. J was trimmed by 1 base and V by 4 bases; bases with no gene match: 16. Germline values: CDR1 SGDLS, CDR2 YYNGEE.